These 6 T cell receptor beta chains share one sample of origin, sequenced in a study of T-cell reconstitution after alpha-beta-depleted transplantation in children (dated by TCRdb to 2015 to 2016). Preparation of the library involved PCR. Instrument used: Illumina HiSeq 2500. TCR library preparation used molecular barcoding, with unique molecular identifiers applied to normalize quantification of the TCRbeta repertoire. TCRdb handled the public reads itself, with Q25 trimming in fastp and clone calling in MiXCR, and kept productive beta chains. CDR3 protein sequences are deduplicated, and each keeps its most common genes and DNA. The sample contains roughly 52,000 distinct CDR3 sequences, more than 5% of them found a single time. The ten biggest clones cover about 30% of the sample. Read against the paper, the sample's time point label means: day 60 (about 2 months) after transplantation. The label giving this sample's treatment or condition can be read as: allogeneic hematopoietic cell transplantation with graft depleted of TCRalphabeta T cells and CD19 B cells.

This material consisted of PBMCs, mostly from graft donor cells, taken 60 days after TCRalphabeta/CD19-depleted stem cell transplant. Receptors were obtained from a female patient aged 2-10 years who had a stem cell transplant for aplastic anemia, so the T cells may come from the graft donor.

This clonotype turned up a few times. The genes are TRBV5-1 and TRBJ1-4; 12 nucleotides line up with TRBD1. Germline V gene data show CDR1 as SGHRS and CDR2 as YFSETQ. The CDR3 spans 16 residues. After removal of 8 bases from V and 7 bases from J, the junction contained 12 bases not matched to a gene. The CDR3 region has the DNA TGCGCCAGTAGGAGGGGACAGGGGGCGCCCCTTGAAAAACTGTTTTTT. It encodes CASRRGQGAPLEKLFF.

This clonotype was recorded at least ten times. The chain employs TRBV6-2 or TRBV6-3 and TRBJ2-1; D unresolved. CDR1 and CDR2 (germline): MNHEY, SVGEGT. V lost 6 bases and J lost 3, with 9 bases in between. The CDR3 extends over 13 amino acids. CDR3 region: CASSGLYYNEQFF. The CDR3 bases are TGTGCCAGCAGCGGGCTTTACTACAATGAGCAGTTCTTC.

Ten or more counts support this clonotype. The J gene is TRBJ2-7, the V gene TRBV28; possible D gene TRBD1, 6 bases. CDR1 is MDHEN and CDR2 is SYDVKM in the germline V gene. The CDR3 has 13 residues. Trimming took 8 bases from V and 2 from J, leaving 13 bases between them. The CDR3 here is CASHRAVPYEQYF. The CDR3, as DNA: TGTGCCAGCCACAGGGCTGTTCCCTACGAGCAGTACTTC. Together with reference TRBV28 and TRBJ2-7, the CDR3 gives the full variable domain: DVKVTQSSRYLVKRTGEKVFLECVQDMDHENMFWYRQDPGLGLRLIYFSYDVKMKEKGDIPEGYSVSREKKERFSLILESASTNQTSMYLCASHRAVPYEQYFGPGTRLTVT.

This clonotype was detected many times. The chain joins TRBV28 to TRBJ2-3; D call uncertain. The CDR3 covers 13 residues. V was pared by 2 bases and J by 5 bases, with 8 bases between. Germline values: CDR1 MDHEN, CDR2 SYDVKM. The CDR3 region is CASSLEGIDTQYF. CDR3 bases: TGTGCCAGCAGTTTAGAAGGGATAGATACGCAGTATTTT.

This clonotype was picked up many times. V and J are TRBV20-1 and TRBJ2-1; 8 bases map to TRBD2. Looked up from germline, CDR1 is DFQATT and CDR2 is SNEGSKA (reference sequence). This CDR3 has 15 residues. J lost 5 bases, V lost 3 bases, and 9 bases had no gene match. The CDR3 DNA sequence: TGCAGTGCTAGTCCCAGGCGGGAGGAAAACAATGAGCAGTTCTTC. Its protein product is CSASPRREENNEQFF.

This clonotype was counted only a few times. This chain joins TRBV4-1 and TRBJ2-1, with 10 bases aligning to TRBD2. The germline V gene encodes CDR1 MGHRA and CDR2 YSYEKL. V was clipped by 0 bases and J by 12 bases; unmatched bases: 11. CDR3 length equals 16 residues. The CDR3 loop reads CASSQEWGLAGVRQFF. CDR3 DNA sequence: TGCGCCAGCAGCCAAGAATGGGGGCTAGCGGGAGTCAGGCAGTTCTTC.